The 32 T cell receptor beta chains in this list originate from one sample, sequenced in a study of CD8+ T cells in alopecia areata. Following RNA extraction, reverse transcription yielded cDNA that acted as the sequencing template. The data were produced by immunoSEQ multiplex PCR, yet TCRdb's version contains in-frame clones alone and is incomplete. This sample comprises around 300,000 clones, none seen once only. Sorting used CD4, CD8alpha, NKG2D, NKG2ACE and other markers on pooled cutaneous lymph node cells. The source material was CD4+ T cells sorted from a lymph node. All receptors come from a C3H/HeJ mouse with alopecia areata. This line is of MHC haplotype H2-k.

This clone was detected only a few times. The genes and germline here are from mouse. The read is 4 residues too short to cover the CDR3 end, so that end is filled in from the germline J gene. V usage is TRBV31 and J usage is TRBJ2-7; possibly TRBD1 for D (6 bases). Trimming stripped 5 bases from V and 3 bases from J, with 11 bases between. CDR3 length: 12 amino acids. Germline assignment: CDR1 GKSSPN and CDR2 SITVG. The part of the CDR3 DNA that was read is TGTGCCTGGGTACAGGGTTACTAT. It encodes CAWVQGYY. The full CDR3 is CAWVQGYYEQYF.

This clone turned up a few times. Each gene name is a mouse one. The read falls 4 residues short of the CDR3 end, and the missing part is taken from the germline J gene. The V gene is TRBV13-1, the J gene TRBJ2-1, with TRBD1 matching 7 bases. The junction had 5 bases not matched to a gene; V was cut back by 2 bases and J by 3 bases. The CDR3 is 15 amino acids. Germline-derived CDR1 and CDR2 are NSHNY and SYGAGN. Incomplete CDR3 DNA: TGTGCCAGCAGTGAAGAGGGACAGATCTATGCT. Translated, it gives CASSEEGQIYA. The entire CDR3 is CASSEEGQIYAEQFF.

This clone was recorded a few times. Germline and genes here are mouse. The missing CDR3 end, 4 residues past where the read stops, is filled in from the germline J gene. The chain links TRBV13-3 to TRBJ1-2; D not certain. The V end was cut by 2 bases, the J end by 1 base, with 6 bases between. This CDR3 has 13 residues. Germline V gives CDR1 NNHDY, CDR2 SYVADS. The CDR3 region is CASSEQKNSDYTF. CDR3 bases read: TGTGCCAGCAGTGAACAAAAAAACTCC.

As to this clone: The gene symbols are mouse symbols. The CDR3 goes on 4 residues after the read ends, and that part is filled in from the germline J gene. This rearrangement joins TRBV13-1 to TRBJ2-1; 8 bases line up with TRBD2. The CDR3 covers 15 residues. Trimming removed 1 base from V and 6 bases from J; junction bases left unmatched: 6. Germline loops: CDR1 NSHNY, CDR2 SYGAGN. This CDR3 reads CASSDHLGGVAEQFF. The DNA read from the CDR3 is TGTGCCAGCAGTGATCATCTGGGGGGTGTTGCT.

This clone has a handful of counts. The gene names given are mouse names. Coverage ceases 4 residues before the CDR3 finishes, and the germline J gene fills in the end. V is TRBV19 and J is TRBJ1-1, with 8 positions matching TRBD1. CDR3 length: 13 residues. Germline CDR1 and CDR2: FNHDT and SITEND (reference sequence). This CDR3 reads CASSILDRGEVFF. CDR3 DNA (partial): TGTGCCAGCAGTATCCTAGACAGGGGA.

Notes on this clone: Gene names are mouse gene names. The CDR3 goes on 4 residues after the read ends, and that part is filled in from the germline J gene. This sample also contains other DNA sequences that code for the same CDR3. The chain employs TRBV1 and TRBJ2-5; 7 positions agree with TRBD2. The germline CDR1 and CDR2 sequences are NSQYPW and LRSPGD (reference sequence). The CDR3 totals 14 residues. CDR3 bases read: TGCACCTGCAGTGCAGATTCTGGGGGAGAC. Its protein is CTCSADSGGD. The entire CDR3 reads CTCSADSGGDTQYF.

This clone was picked up a small number of times. Mouse gene names apply. CDR3 bases read: TGTGCTAGCAGTAGTGGGGGGGGGCGCCAAGAC. Its protein product is CASSSGGGRQD. The whole CDR3 sequence is CASSSGGGRQDTQYF. The J gene is TRBJ2-5, the V gene TRBV17, with 8 bases matching TRBD2. The read ends 4 residues early relative to the CDR3; the germline J gene fills the gap. The length of the CDR3 is 15 residues. Trimming took 3 bases from V and 2 from J; bases not matched to a gene: 4. The germline CDR1 and CDR2 sequences are MNHDT and YYDKIL.

In regard to this clone: Germline and genes: mouse. The read ends 4 residues early relative to the CDR3; the germline J gene fills the gap. The chain combines TRBV2 with TRBJ1-2; TRBD1 might be the D (5 bases). Looked up from germline, CDR1 is LGHNA and CDR2 is YSYQKL. There are 15 residues in the CDR3. Trimming took 0 bases from V and 0 from J, leaving 8 bases between them. The CDR3 loop is CASSQDGRANSDYTF. Incomplete CDR3 DNA: TGTGCCAGCAGCCAAGACGGCAGGGCAAACTCC.

Points on this clone: Gene names and germline refer to mouse. The read stops 4 residues short of the end of the CDR3; the missing end is completed from the germline J gene. The chain couples TRBV31 to TRBJ2-5; 10 positions agree with TRBD2. CDR1 GKSSPN and CDR2 SITVG come from the germline V gene. The CDR3 is 15 amino acids. V lost 1 base, J lost 1 base, and 2 bases stayed unmatched. CDR3 loop: CAWSPGTGDQDTQYF. Incomplete CDR3 DNA: TGTGCCTGGAGTCCCGGGACTGGGGACCAAGAC.

In the case of this clone: This may be a read error: a much more frequent sequence differs by one nucleotide. Mouse gene names and germline throughout. Coverage ceases 4 residues before the CDR3 finishes, and the germline J gene fills in the end. This sample includes further DNA sequences coding for the same CDR3. J is TRBJ2-2 and V is TRBV5; 9 bases map to TRBD2. J was trimmed by 1 base and V by 1 base; bases with no gene match: 1. From germline, CDR1 is LGHNA and CDR2 YNLKQL (reference sequence). The CDR3 is 16 residues long. This chain's CDR3 is CASSQGTGENTGQLYF. The sequenced part of the CDR3 DNA is TGTGCCAGCAGCCAAGGGACTGGGGAAAACACCGGG.

Remarks on this clone: The gene names here belong to mouse. The observed sequence ends 4 residues before the CDR3 terminus, with the missing tail filled in from the germline J gene. The same CDR3 can be traced to other DNA sequences in this sample. This chain joins TRBV19 and TRBJ2-7; D gene uncertain. The CDR3 is 12 amino acids. Per germline, CDR1 FNHDT and CDR2 SITEND (reference sequence). The V gene lost 4 bases and the J gene lost 3 bases, with 8 bases spanning the gap. The CDR3 spells CASSPDNYEQYF. The covered CDR3 bases are TGTGCCAGCAGTCCAGACAACTAT.

This clone showed up just a few times. Mouse gene names apply. The DNA ends 4 residues before the CDR3 does, and the rest of the CDR3 is filled in from the germline J gene. V is TRBV29 and J is TRBJ2-5; D may be TRBD2 (6 bases). CDR1 is MSHET and CDR2 is SYDVDS in the germline V gene. The CDR3 length is 13 residues. The V end lost 2 bases, the J end lost 3 bases, and 6 bases lay between the germline ends. The CDR3 region is CASSLLGQDTQYF. Incomplete CDR3 DNA: TGTGCTAGCAGTTTACTGGGGCAAGAC.

This clone has only a few counts. Genes here carry mouse names. Read coverage stops 4 residues before the CDR3 terminus; the germline J gene supplies the remainder. The same CDR3 can be traced to other DNA sequences in this sample. This chain connects TRBV19 to TRBJ2-1; TRBD2 aligns across 8 bases. CDR1 and CDR2 (germline): FNHDT, SITEND (reference sequence). This CDR3 has 14 residues. V trimming: 7 bases; J trimming: 1 base; junction bases outside the gene matches: 4. The sequenced CDR3 bases are TGTGCCAGCGGAACTGGGGGAAACTATGCT. Translating gives CASGTGGNYA. The CDR3 reads in full as CASGTGGNYAEQFF.

This clone was counted between two and nine times. The gene symbols are mouse symbols. Read data end 4 residues before the CDR3 end; the end is taken from the germline J gene. The sample carries other DNA sequences with the same CDR3. The V and J genes are TRBV31 and TRBJ2-1; TRBD2 matches at 11 bases. The CDR3 is made up of 15 amino acids. CDR1 and CDR2 (germline): GKSSPN, SITVG. J was trimmed by 1 base and V by 3 bases; bases with no gene match: 2. Here the CDR3 reads CAWSRDWGNYAEQFF. CDR3 bases read: TGTGCCTGGAGCCGGGACTGGGGGAACTATGCT. Combining the CDR3 with reference TRBV31 and TRBJ2-1 gives the whole variable domain AQTIHQWPVAEIKAVGSPLSLGCTIKGKSSPNLYWYWQATGGTLQQLFYSITVGQVESVVQLNLSASRPKDDQFILSTEKLLLSHSGFYLCAWSRDWGNYAEQFFGPGTRLTVL.

This clone was observed at least ten times. Gene names refer to mouse genes. Read sequence stops 4 residues before the CDR3 end, and the germline J gene provides the missing end. This chain joins TRBV17 and TRBJ2-5, with TRBD2 matching 8 bases. The J segment lost 3 bases and the V segment lost 2 bases, leaving 1 base of the junction unmatched. The CDR3 consists of 14 residues. Germline assignment: CDR1 MNHDT and CDR2 YYDKIL. CDR3 bases read: TGTGCTAGCAGTAGAAACTGGGGGCAAGAC. This gives the protein CASSRNWGQD. In full, the CDR3 reads CASSRNWGQDTQYF.

A note on this clone: Mouse gene names and germline throughout. Read sequence stops 4 residues before the CDR3 end, and the germline J gene provides the missing end. V usage is TRBV1 and J usage is TRBJ2-2; 7 bases are shared with TRBD1. Losses at the gene ends were 1 base for V and 1 base for J; bases not matched to a gene: 3. This CDR3 contains 16 residues. CDR1 is NSQYPW, CDR2 LRSPGD, per germline (reference sequence). CDR3 DNA, as far as it was read: TGCACCTGCAGTGCAGTGGGACAGAAAAACACCGGG. Amino acid sequence: CTCSAVGQKNTG. The CDR3 as a whole reads CTCSAVGQKNTGQLYF.

In regard to this clone: Mouse gene names apply. The CDR3 end lies 4 residues beyond the end of the read and is filled in from the germline J gene. The same CDR3 can be traced to other DNA sequences in this sample. This chain uses TRBV1 with TRBJ2-4; 9 bases align to TRBD2. The CDR3 is 15 residues long. V trimming: 0 bases; J trimming: 3 bases; junction bases outside the gene matches: 1. CDR1 and CDR2 (germline): NSQYPW, LRSPGD (reference sequence). CDR3 region: CTCSADWGGQNTLYF. Incomplete CDR3 DNA: TGCACCTGCAGTGCAGACTGGGGGGGGCAAAAC. Drawing the rest from reference TRBV1 and TRBJ2-4, the complete variable domain is VTLLEQNPRWRLVPRGQAVNLRCILKNSQYPWMSWYQQDLQKQLQWLFTLRSPGDKEVKSLPGADYLATRVTDTELRLQVANMSQGRTLYCTCSADWGGQNTLYFGAGTRLSVL.

This clone was counted only a few times. Gene and germline names: mouse. From the germline J gene comes the end of the CDR3, since the read stops 4 residues before it. The rearrangement uses TRBV14 and TRBJ2-4; 11 bases are a match to TRBD2. The CDR3 runs to 15 residues. In germline, CDR1 is SGHDT, CDR2 FRDEAV. Losses at the gene ends were 4 bases for V and 2 bases for J; bases not matched to a gene: 3. CDR3 bases read: TGTGCCAGCAGTCTGGGACTGGGGGATCAAAAC. Its protein product is CASSLGLGDQN. The CDR3, in full, reads CASSLGLGDQNTLYF. The complete variable domain, with remaining parts taken from reference TRBV14 and TRBJ2-4, reads EAGVTQSPRYAVLQEGQAVSFWCDPISGHDTLYWYQQPRDQGPQLLVYFRDEAVIDNSQLPSDRFSAVRPKGTNSTLKIQSAKQGDTATYLCASSLGLGDQNTLYFGAGTRLSVL.

This clone occurred a few times. Any gene name here is a mouse gene name. The read is 4 residues too short to cover the CDR3 end, so that end is filled in from the germline J gene. This chain connects TRBV17 to TRBJ2-3; 10 bases agree with TRBD2. Unmatched junction bases numbered 5, after V lost 1 base and J lost 1 base. Germline V CDR1 and CDR2: MNHDT, YYDKIL. The CDR3 sequence is 17 residues long. CDR3 amino acids: CASSRGLGGFGAETLYF. The DNA read from the CDR3 is TGTGCTAGCAGTAGAGGACTGGGGGGTTTTGGTGCAGAA.

This clone was picked up a small number of times. Mouse names are used for the genes. The CDR3 extends 4 residues past the end of the read, so its final part is completed from the germline J gene. Other DNA sequences in the same sample also yield this CDR3. V gene TRBV19 combines with J gene TRBJ2-4, with 9 bases matching TRBD1. CDR1 is FNHDT, CDR2 SITEND, per germline (reference sequence). The CDR3 has 13 residues. Incomplete CDR3 DNA: TGTGCCAGCAGTAGTGGGACAGGGAAC. Amino acid sequence: CASSSGTGN. The CDR3 reads in full as CASSSGTGNTLYF.

This clone was detected ten times or more. The germline and genes are mouse ones. Read data end 4 residues before the CDR3 end; the end is taken from the germline J gene. Other DNA sequences within the sample encode an identical CDR3. The chain is built from TRBV13-3 and TRBJ2-7, with D perhaps matching TRBD1 (5 bases). The germline CDR1 and CDR2 sequences are NNHDY and SYVADS. The CDR3 has 11 amino acids. The part of the CDR3 DNA that was read is TGTGCCAGCAGTGACAGGGAT. Translation gives CASSDRD. The full-length CDR3 reads as CASSDRDEQYF.

With respect to this clone: Mouse germline and gene names are used. Read coverage stops 4 residues before the CDR3 terminus; the germline J gene supplies the remainder. The rearrangement links TRBV5 to TRBJ2-2, with 10 nucleotides matching TRBD2. Germline V gene lookup returns CDR1 LGHNA and CDR2 YNLKQL (reference sequence). The CDR3 contains 16 residues. V shed 2 bases and J 1 base; nucleotides not matched to a gene: 1. The CDR3 sequence: CASSQRTGGNTGQLYF. The sequenced CDR3 bases are TGTGCCAGCAGCCAAAGGACTGGGGGAAACACCGGG.

This clone was observed a few times. Germline and genes: mouse. The read ends 4 residues before the CDR3 terminus; that terminus is restored from the germline J gene. The genes are TRBV17 and TRBJ1-1; TRBD1 is a possible D gene (6 bases). This CDR3 has 14 amino acids. Germline CDR1 is MNHDT and CDR2 is YYDKIL. Trimming shortened V by 3 bases and J by 1 base, and 9 bases separated the two germline ends. The CDR3 bases that were read are TGTGCTAGCAGTAGGGGGACACCGAACACA. It yields the protein CASSRGTPNT. The entire CDR3 reads CASSRGTPNTEVFF.

This clone was picked up a small number of times. Gene names and germline match the mouse. From the germline J gene comes the end of the CDR3, since the read stops 4 residues before it. The chain carries TRBV1 and TRBJ2-3; the match to TRBD1 covers 8 bases. This CDR3 has 16 amino acids. Unmatched junction bases numbered 8, after V lost 4 bases and J lost 2 bases. The germline V gene encodes CDR1 NSQYPW and CDR2 LRSPGD (reference sequence). This chain's CDR3 is CTCSGQGALNAETLYF. CDR3 DNA, as far as it was read: TGCACCTGCAGTGGTCAGGGGGCCCTTAATGCAGAA.

About this clone: Gene names are the mouse ones. This same CDR3 is encoded by further DNA sequences in the sample. The CDR3 sequence: CTCSAVWGNYAEQFF. The covered CDR3 bases are TGCACCTGCAGTGCAGTCTGGGGAAACTATGCT. This chain connects TRBV1 to TRBJ2-1, with TRBD2 as a possible D gene (6 bases). The CDR3 end falls 4 residues outside the read, so it is completed with the germline J gene. The CDR3 loop spans 15 amino acids. Germline assignment: CDR1 NSQYPW and CDR2 LRSPGD (reference sequence). Trimming left V 1 base short and J 1 base short, with 8 bases between.

With respect to this clone: The genes are named according to mouse. Read coverage stops 4 residues before the CDR3 terminus; the germline J gene supplies the remainder. The chain combines TRBV13-1 with TRBJ2-2, with 7 nucleotides matching TRBD2. Germline-derived CDR1 and CDR2 are NSHNY and SYGAGN. CDR3 size: 17 residues. The V segment lost 3 bases and the J segment 0 bases; nucleotides outside the gene matches: 8. Incomplete CDR3 DNA: TGTGCCAGCAGTGGTCCTCGGGGGGGTTCAAACACCGGG. It specifies CASSGPRGGSNTG. The full CDR3 protein is CASSGPRGGSNTGQLYF.

For this clone: The genes and germline here are from mouse. The read ends 4 residues shy of where the CDR3 ends; the end is completed using the germline J gene. The V and J genes are TRBV19 and TRBJ2-5, with 11 nucleotides matching TRBD2. The V segment lost 6 bases and the J segment 2 bases; nucleotides outside the gene matches: 5. This CDR3 region has 15 residues. CDR1 is FNHDT and CDR2 is SITEND in the germline V gene (reference sequence). CDR3 bases read: TGTGCCAGCACCCGGGGACTGGGGGTCCAAGAC. It codes for CASTRGLGVQD. The CDR3 as a whole reads CASTRGLGVQDTQYF.

This clone was detected a few times. Gene names are the mouse ones. The missing CDR3 end, 4 residues past where the read stops, is filled in from the germline J gene. The rearrangement joins TRBV29 to TRBJ1-1; TRBD1 is a possible D gene (6 bases). This CDR3 has 13 residues. The V end was cut by 7 bases, the J end by 0 bases, with 9 bases between. Germline lookup yields CDR1 MSHET and CDR2 SYDVDS. The CDR3 bases that were read are TGTGCTAGCAAGACAGGAGCAAACACA. It codes for CASKTGANT. The whole CDR3 sequence is CASKTGANTEVFF.

This clone was seen only a few times. Gene names and germline refer to mouse. The missing CDR3 end, 4 residues past where the read stops, is filled in from the germline J gene. This chain links TRBV31 with TRBJ2-4, with 11 bases lining up with TRBD2. This CDR3 is built from 14 residues. Germline CDR1 is GKSSPN and CDR2 is SITVG. CDR3 sequence reads: CAWRGTGGMNTLYF. The CDR3 DNA, read in part, is TGTGCCTGGAGGGGGACTGGGGGTATGAAC.

Regarding this clone: Gene and germline names: mouse. Read sequence stops 4 residues before the CDR3 end, and the germline J gene provides the missing end. This chain links TRBV19 with TRBJ2-3; D may be TRBD2 (5 bases). Germline CDR1 and CDR2: FNHDT and SITEND (reference sequence). Trimming pared 1 base from V and 2 bases from J, leaving 11 bases between. CDR3 length: 15 residues. CDR3 bases read: TGTGCCAGCAGTATATCCTGGGTTGCTGCAGAA. Protein sequence: CASSISWVAAE. The CDR3 reads in full as CASSISWVAAETLYF.

As regards this clone: Genes and germline come from the mouse. The read ends 4 residues before the CDR3 terminus; that terminus is restored from the germline J gene. The chain links TRBV5 to TRBJ2-3; D is ambiguous. Germline V gene sequence: CDR1 LGHNA, CDR2 YNLKQL (reference sequence). The CDR3 covers 16 residues. Trimming removed 5 bases from V and 0 bases from J, with 15 bases in between. The CDR3: CASSSHDKSSAETLYF. The CDR3 DNA, read in part, is TGTGCCAGCAGCTCACACGACAAATCTAGTGCAGAA.

This clone was observed many times. The gene names given are mouse names. Sequencing ends 4 residues short of the CDR3 end; the germline J gene provides the rest. V gene TRBV1 combines with J gene TRBJ2-7, with 8 bases matching TRBD1. The CDR3 totals 14 residues. From germline, CDR1 is NSQYPW and CDR2 LRSPGD (reference sequence). CDR3 sequence reads: CTCSADSGGDEQYF. Incomplete CDR3 DNA: TGCACCTGCAGTGCAGATTCAGGGGGCGAT.